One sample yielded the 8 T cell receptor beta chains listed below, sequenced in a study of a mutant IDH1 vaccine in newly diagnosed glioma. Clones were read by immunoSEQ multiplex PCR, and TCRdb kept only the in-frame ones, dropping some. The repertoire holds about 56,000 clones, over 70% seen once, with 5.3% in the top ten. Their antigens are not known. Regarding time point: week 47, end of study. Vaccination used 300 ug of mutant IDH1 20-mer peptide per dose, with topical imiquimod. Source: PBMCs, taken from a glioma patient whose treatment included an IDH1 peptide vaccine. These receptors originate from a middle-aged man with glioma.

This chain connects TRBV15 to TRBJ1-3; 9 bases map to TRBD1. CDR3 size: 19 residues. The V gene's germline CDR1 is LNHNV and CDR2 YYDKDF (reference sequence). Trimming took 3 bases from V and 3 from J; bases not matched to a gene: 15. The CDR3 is CATSRGMYYTGGSGNTIYF. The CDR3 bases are TGTGCCACCAGCAGGGGGATGTACTATACAGGGGGCAGTGGAAACACCATATATTTT.

The CDR3 DNA reads TGTGCCTGGAGCGCTAGCTCCGTCACCGGGGAGCTGTTTTTT. The encoded protein is CAWSASSVTGELFF. The rearrangement links TRBV30 to TRBJ2-2; a weak D match, TRBD2 (5 bases). Germline V CDR1 and CDR2: GTSNPN, SVGIG (reference sequence). This CDR3 has 14 residues. V lost 3 bases and J lost 4, with 12 bases in between. Drawing the rest from reference TRBV30 and TRBJ2-2, the complete variable domain is SQTIHQWPATLVQPVGSPLSLECTVEGTSNPNLYWYRQAAGRGLQLLFYSVGIGQISSEVPQNLSASRPQDRQFILSSKKLLLSDSGFYLCAWSASSVTGELFFGEGSRLTVL.

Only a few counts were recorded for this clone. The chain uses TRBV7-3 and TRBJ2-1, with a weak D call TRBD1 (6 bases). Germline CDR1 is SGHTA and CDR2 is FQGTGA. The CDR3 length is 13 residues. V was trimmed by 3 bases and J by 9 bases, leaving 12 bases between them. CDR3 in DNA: TGTGCCAGCAGCTTTCAGGGGTTGGGTGAGCAGTTCTTC. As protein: CASSFQGLGEQFF.

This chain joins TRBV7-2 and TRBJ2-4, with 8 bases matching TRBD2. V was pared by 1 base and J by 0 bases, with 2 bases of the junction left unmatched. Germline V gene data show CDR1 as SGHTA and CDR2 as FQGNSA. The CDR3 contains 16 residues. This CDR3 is CASSLGAGGAKNIQYF. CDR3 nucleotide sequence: TGTGCCAGCAGCTTAGGGGCGGGGGGAGCCAAAAACATTCAGTACTTC.

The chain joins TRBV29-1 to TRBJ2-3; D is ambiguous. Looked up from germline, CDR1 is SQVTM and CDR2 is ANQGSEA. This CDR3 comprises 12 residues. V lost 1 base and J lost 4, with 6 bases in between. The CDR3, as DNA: TGCAGCGTTGAAGGCGGATCAGATACGCAGTATTTT. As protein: CSVEGGSDTQYF.

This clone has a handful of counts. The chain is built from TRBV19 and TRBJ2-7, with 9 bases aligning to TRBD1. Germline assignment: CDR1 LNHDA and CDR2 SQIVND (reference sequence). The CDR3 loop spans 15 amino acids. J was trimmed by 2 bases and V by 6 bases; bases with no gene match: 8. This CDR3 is CASRGSGTGTYEQYF. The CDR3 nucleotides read TGTGCCAGTAGAGGTTCGGGGACAGGGACCTACGAGCAGTACTTC.

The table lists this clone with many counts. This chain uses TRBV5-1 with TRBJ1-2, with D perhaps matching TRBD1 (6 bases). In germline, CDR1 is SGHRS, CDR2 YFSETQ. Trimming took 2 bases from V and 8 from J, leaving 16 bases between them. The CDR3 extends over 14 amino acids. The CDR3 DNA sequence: TGCGCCAGCAGCTTTGAAGCAGGGGTGAAAGGCTACACCTTC. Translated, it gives CASSFEAGVKGYTF.

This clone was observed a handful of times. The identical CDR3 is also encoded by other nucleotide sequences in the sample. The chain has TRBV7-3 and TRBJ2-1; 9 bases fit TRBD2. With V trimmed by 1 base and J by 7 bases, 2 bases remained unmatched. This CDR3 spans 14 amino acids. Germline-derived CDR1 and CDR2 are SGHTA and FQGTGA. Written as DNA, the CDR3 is TGTGCCAGCAGCTTAAGCGGGGGGGCGAATGAGCAGTTCTTC. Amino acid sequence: CASSLSGGANEQFF. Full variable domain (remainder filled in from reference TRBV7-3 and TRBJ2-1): GAGVSQTPSNKVTEKGKYVELRCDPISGHTALYWYRQSLGQGPEFLIYFQGTGAADDSGLPNDRFFAVRPEGSVSTLKIQRTERGDSAVYLCASSLSGGANEQFFGPGTRLTVL.